A single sample gave rise to the 2 T cell receptor beta chains below, sequenced in a study of cytomegalovirus exposure and HLA in healthy donors. Libraries were prepared by immunoSEQ multiplex PCR; TCRdb keeps only in-frame clonotypes and omits some of them. The sample shows fewer than 95,000 clones, approximately 88% of them seen only once. Material for sequencing was PBMCs. The receptors derive from a woman aged 18-30 years in good health and CMV-seropositive.

The rearrangement links TRBV2 to TRBJ2-7, with TRBD1 matching over 11 bases. The germline V gene encodes CDR1 SNHLY and CDR2 FYNNEI. The ends lost 9 bases at V and 2 bases at J; junction bases unmatched: 3. The CDR3 is 13 residues long. In DNA, the CDR3 is TGTGCCAGTGAGGACAGGGGGCCCTACGAGCAGTACTTC. It specifies CASEDRGPYEQYF.

This clone was recorded once. The chain combines TRBV6-5 with TRBJ1-2; TRBD1 matches 8 bases. Per the germline V gene, CDR1 is MNHEY and CDR2 is SVGAGI. Losses at the gene ends were 6 bases for V and 4 bases for J; bases not matched to a gene: 7. The CDR3 has 14 amino acids. The CDR3 coding sequence is TGTGCCAGCAGCCCCGGACAGGGCACCTATGGCTACACCTTC. Translating it yields CASSPGQGTYGYTF.